Presented here are 22 T cell receptor beta chains from one specimen sequenced in a study of T cell responses to AZD1222 COVID-19 vaccine. This table comes from immunoSEQ multiplex PCR, and its TCRdb copy is limited to in-frame clones, with some not included. The table lists approximately 180,000 clones, more than 75% of them singletons. The source material was peripheral blood, sampled 28 days after the second AZD1222 dose. Source of these receptors: an adult who received the AZD1222 COVID-19 vaccine.

This chain links TRBV15 with TRBJ2-5; D unclear. Trimming stripped 8 bases from V and 1 base from J, with 8 bases between. Germline loops: CDR1 LNHNV, CDR2 YYDKDF (reference sequence). The length of the CDR3 is 12 residues. The CDR3 is CATSRPQETQYF. In DNA, the CDR3 is TGTGCCACCTCTAGGCCCCAAGAGACCCAGTACTTC.

The chain uses TRBV5-1 and TRBJ2-2; D gene ambiguous. CDR1 is SGHRS, CDR2 YFSETQ, per germline. Trimming removed 7 bases from V and 1 base from J, with 8 bases in between. This CDR3 comprises 13 residues. CDR3 sequence: CASDAENTGELFF. CDR3 bases: TGCGCCAGCGACGCAGAGAACACCGGGGAGCTGTTTTTT.

The CDR3 DNA reads as TGTGCCAGTAGTACCGGGAGACAGTATTTGCATTTT. Translation: CASSTGRQYLHF. This rearrangement joins TRBV19 to TRBJ1-5; the D gene is possibly TRBD1 (5 bases). The CDR3 runs 12 residues. Germline values: CDR1 LNHDA, CDR2 SQIVND (reference sequence). Trimming removed 4 bases from V and 15 bases from J, with 16 bases in between.

The chain employs TRBV29-1 and TRBJ1-1; a possible D gene is TRBD1 (6 bases). The CDR3 contains 13 residues. Germline loops: CDR1 SQVTM, CDR2 ANQGSEA. Between the trimmed V and J ends, which lost 5 bases and 0 bases, there was a span of 10 bases. CDR3 protein: CSVTGTMNTEAFF. Here the CDR3 DNA reads TGCAGCGTTACCGGGACAATGAACACTGAAGCTTTCTTT.

In this sample, this clone turned up a few times. The chain carries TRBV7-9 and TRBJ2-7; D could derive from TRBD1 or TRBD2 (5 bases each). Trimming removed 5 bases from V and 3 bases from J, with 14 bases in between. Germline assignment: CDR1 SEHNR and CDR2 FQNEAQ (reference sequence). The CDR3 is made up of 14 amino acids. Here the CDR3 reads CASSLTGAGYEQYF. In DNA form, the CDR3 reads TGTGCCAGCAGCCTGACCGGGGCTGGCTACGAGCAGTACTTC.

V usage is TRBV7-3 and J usage is TRBJ2-3; 7 nucleotides line up with TRBD1. The CDR3 is made up of 13 amino acids. Germline trimming cut 4 bases from V and 8 bases from J; bases unmatched to any gene: 6. Germline V gives CDR1 SGHTA, CDR2 FQGTGA. The DNA of the CDR3 is TGTGCCAGCAGCTCCGCAGGGGGAGTTACGCAGTATTTT. Its translation is CASSSAGGVTQYF.

The count of this clone is one. The J gene is TRBJ1-3, the V gene TRBV28; possible D gene TRBD1, 5 bases. This CDR3 has 17 amino acids. From germline, CDR1 is MDHEN and CDR2 SYDVKM. V was pared by 3 bases and J by 0 bases, with 15 bases between. As DNA, the CDR3 is TGTGCCAGCAGTTTTCCAGGGTCCTTAAGCTCTGGAAACACCATATATTTT. It translates to CASSFPGSLSSGNTIYF.

The rearrangement links TRBV4-2 to TRBJ2-1, with 11 bases aligning to TRBD2. This CDR3 is built from 17 residues. J lost 4 bases, V lost 3 bases, and 8 bases had no gene match. Germline CDR1 and CDR2: LGHNA and YNFKEQ. DNA for the CDR3: TGTGCCAGCAGCCAGGTAGCGGGAGGGGTACTATACAATGAGCAGTTCTTC. This gives the protein CASSQVAGGVLYNEQFF.

This chain uses TRBV5-4 with TRBJ2-2, with D possibly TRBD2 on 5 matching bases. Germline lookup yields CDR1 SGHNT and CDR2 YYREEE (reference sequence). This CDR3 contains 15 residues. Trimming left V 1 base short and J 7 bases short, with 14 bases between. DNA for the CDR3: TGTGCCAGCAGCTTGTCCCCTAGCCCGAGCGGGGAGCTGTTTTTT. Its translation is CASSLSPSPSGELFF. Full variable domain (remainder filled in from reference TRBV5-4 and TRBJ2-2): ETGVTQSPTHLIKTRGQQVTLRCSSQSGHNTVSWYQQALGQGPQFIFQYYREEENGRGNFPPRFSGLQFPNYSSELNVNALELDDSALYLCASSLSPSPSGELFFGEGSRLTVL.

J is TRBJ1-6 and V is TRBV6-5; maybe TRBD1 (5 bases). The germline gives CDR1 MNHEY, CDR2 SVGAGI. The CDR3 length is 16 residues. The V end was cut by 4 bases, the J end by 11 bases, with 21 bases between. The CDR3 reads CASSSRAATSLPPLHF. The CDR3 coding sequence is TGTGCCAGCAGTTCCAGGGCCGCGACCTCCCTCCCACCCCTCCACTTT.

This chain uses TRBV12-3 or TRBV12-4 with TRBJ2-2; D unresolved. Deletions cut 5 bases from V and 7 bases from J, with 11 bases between. There are 13 residues in the CDR3. The CDR3, as DNA: TGTGCCAGCAGTATCCAGACGGGCGGGGAGCTGTTTTTT. Translation gives CASSIQTGGELFF.

The chain combines TRBV5-1 with TRBJ1-1; D is possibly TRBD1 (6 bases). CDR3 size: 12 residues. Germline V gene sequence: CDR1 SGHRS, CDR2 YFSETQ. V was trimmed by 2 bases and J by 5 bases, leaving 7 bases between them. CDR3 coding DNA: TGCGCCAGCAGCTTACAGGGAACTGAAGCTTTCTTT. Residues: CASSLQGTEAFF.

The chain links TRBV9 to TRBJ2-1, with D possibly TRBD2 on 7 matching bases. The germline V gene has CDR1 SGDLS and CDR2 YYNGEE. Trimming shortened V by 3 bases and J by 0 bases, and 22 bases separated the two germline ends. This CDR3 region has 19 residues. The CDR3 DNA reads TGTGCCAGCAGCGCGGGGGGAGGGGACAACTATTACTCCTACAATGAGCAGTTCTTC. It translates to CASSAGGGDNYYSYNEQFF.

The chain joins TRBV15 to TRBJ2-3; 9 bases are shared with TRBD2. The CDR3 has 15 residues. Germline loops: CDR1 LNHNV, CDR2 YYDKDF (reference sequence). V lost 0 bases to trimming and J lost 3 bases; unmatched junction nucleotides: 1. CDR3 sequence: CATSREAGGTDTQYF. The CDR3 nucleotides read TGTGCCACCAGCAGAGAAGCGGGAGGTACAGATACGCAGTATTTT.

The gene calls are TRBV2 and TRBJ2-6; D assignment may be TRBD1 or TRBD2 (5 bases each). With 4 bases removed from V and 1 base from J, the gap between germline ends came to 8 bases. The CDR3 is 15 amino acids. The germline V gene has CDR1 SNHLY and CDR2 FYNNEI. The CDR3 coding sequence is TGTGCCAGCAGTGTAGAGGGGTCTGGGGCCAACGTCCTGACTTTC. This codes for CASSVEGSGANVLTF.

The V gene is TRBV30, the J gene TRBJ2-3; D not resolved. The germline CDR1 and CDR2 sequences are GTSNPN and SVGIG (reference sequence). The length of the CDR3 is 14 residues. Deletions cut 2 bases from V and 2 bases from J, with 11 bases between. The CDR3 DNA follows: TGTGCCTGGAGTTTTGGCGGATCCACAGATACGCAGTATTTT. It encodes CAWSFGGSTDTQYF. The complete variable domain, with remaining parts taken from reference TRBV30 and TRBJ2-3, reads SQTIHQWPATLVQPVGSPLSLECTVEGTSNPNLYWYRQAAGRGLQLLFYSVGIGQISSEVPQNLSASRPQDRQFILSSKKLLLSDSGFYLCAWSFGGSTDTQYFGPGTRLTVL.

The V and J genes are TRBV19 and TRBJ2-1, with 10 bases that match TRBD2. V was clipped by 7 bases and J by 6 bases; unmatched bases: 9. Germline lookup yields CDR1 LNHDA and CDR2 SQIVND (reference sequence). This CDR3 region has 15 residues. The CDR3 DNA follows: TGTGCCAGTAACAATCCAGCGGGAGGGATCAATGAGCAGTTCTTC. Protein sequence: CASNNPAGGINEQFF.

This chain joins TRBV7-2 and TRBJ2-7; D is uncertain. Germline CDR1 reads SGHTA; CDR2 reads FQGNSA. The CDR3 is 12 amino acids. V gave up 1 base and J gave up 6 bases, with 7 bases separating them. The DNA for the CDR3 is TGTGCCAGCAGCTTAGAGTACGGCGAGCAGTACTTC. Protein sequence: CASSLEYGEQYF. The full variable domain, rest sourced from reference TRBV7-2 and TRBJ2-7, is GAGVSQSPSNKVTEKGKDVELRCDPISGHTALYWYRQSLGQGLEFLIYFQGNSAPDKSGLPSDRFSAERTGGSVSTLTIQRTQQEDSAVYLCASSLEYGEQYFGPGTRLTVT.

This clone appeared a few times. The genes are TRBV20-1 and TRBJ1-5; D is unresolved. This CDR3 has 11 amino acids. Germline CDR1 is DFQATT and CDR2 is SNEGSKA (reference sequence). V was cut by 5 bases and J by 7 bases, with 9 bases left in between. The CDR3 nucleotides read TGCAGTGCTCCTCATAACCAGCCCCAGCATTTT. Translating gives CSAPHNQPQHF.

The rearrangement uses TRBV18 and TRBJ2-1, with a tentative D call TRBD2 (5 bases). V lost 3 bases and J 14 bases, leaving 14 bases between the germline ends. Germline CDR1 reads KGHSH; CDR2 reads LQKENI. The CDR3 covers 12 residues. CDR3 coding DNA: TGTGCCAGCTCACCCTCTGGGGTCGGGGAGTTCTTC. Translated, it gives CASSPSGVGEFF.

CDR3 sequence reads: CASSPGRGGYEQYF. The CDR3 DNA reads TGTGCCAGCAGCCCCGGCCGGGGGGGCTACGAGCAGTACTTC. The genes are TRBV7-3 and TRBJ2-7, with 8 bases that match TRBD2. CDR1 and CDR2 (germline): SGHTA, FQGTGA. This CDR3 comprises 14 residues. Trimming removed 5 bases from V and 3 bases from J; junction bases left unmatched: 6.

This clone was recorded once. The chain uses TRBV21-1 and TRBJ1-1. TRBV21-1 is termed a pseudogene. The CDR3 totals 15 residues. The CDR3 sequence is CASSKGAEDGTEAFF. The CDR3 nucleotides read TGTGCCAGCAGCAAAGGGGCGGAGGACGGAACTGAAGCTTTCTTT.